This T cell receptor beta chain is from a study of T cell repertoires in cytomegalovirus infection. Overall study: Epitope selection comprised recently identified HLA-C-restricted CMV epitopes and well-studied HLA-B-restricted CMV epitopes. In public TCR beta signatures, there were indications of both CMV infection and matching HLA type.

Overall study findings and caveats: HLA-C-restricted CMV clonotypes gave the most frequent clonotype in two of eight donors. Using cumulative public TCR beta family frequency, the authors identified those who carried CMV together with the relevant HLA.

Turning to this clonotype: Its specificity is not known.

The CDR3 contains 12 residues. Trimming removed 7 bases from V and 6 bases from J, with 13 bases in between. CDR1 GTSNPN and CDR2 SVGIG come from the germline V gene (reference sequence). Via MiXCR, TCRdb re-called the reads, giving one row per CDR3 protein. The profile shows roughly 570,000 distinct CDR3 sequences, roughly 42% of them singletons. The chain employs TRBV30 and TRBJ2-1, with unresolved D. The origin of this receptor is a human donor in good health (CMV status not recorded). Some clones in this sample may be carry-over from other donors' samples. The material was cultured PBMCs, obtained from culture after CMV antigen stimulation. CDR3 amino acids: CAYRPRRNEQFF. CDR3 sequence (DNA): TGTGCCTACCGTCCCCGTCGCAATGAGCAGTTCTTC. Using reference TRBV30 and TRBJ2-1 for the parts outside the CDR3, the full variable domain is SQTIHQWPATLVQPVGSPLSLECTVEGTSNPNLYWYRQAAGRGLQLLFYSVGIGQISSEVPQNLSASRPQDRQFILSSKKLLLSDSGFYLCAYRPRRNEQFFGPGTRLTVL.